These 18 T cell receptor beta chains share one sample of origin, sequenced in a study of T cells in localized non-small cell lung cancer. Assay: immunoSEQ multiplex PCR; the TCRdb copy retains only in-frame clones and omits some. Among roughly 48,000 clones listed, roughly 77% were seen once. The material sequenced was peripheral blood, taken before any cancer treatment. These TCRs come from a man aged 35-75 years with stage I squamous cell lung carcinoma.

CDR3 sequence reads: CASSSHDPGANTEAFF. Written as DNA, the CDR3 is TGTGCCAGCAGCTCCCACGACCCGGGGGCGAACACTGAAGCTTTCTTT. V is TRBV7-9 and J is TRBJ1-1, with TRBD1 as a possible D gene (6 bases). Trimming took off 4 bases at V and 1 base at J, with 16 bases between the two ends. This CDR3 has 16 amino acids. Germline loops: CDR1 SEHNR, CDR2 FQNEAQ (reference sequence).

This clone was seen a handful of times. The chain couples TRBV7-9 to TRBJ1-1, with 7 bases lining up with TRBD1. Per germline, CDR1 SEHNR and CDR2 FQNEAQ (reference sequence). V shed 3 bases and J 8 bases; nucleotides not matched to a gene: 6. CDR3 length: 13 residues. CDR3 protein: CASSFTADREAFF. The CDR3 nucleotides read TGTGCCAGCAGCTTCACTGCGGACAGGGAAGCTTTCTTT.

DNA for the CDR3: TGTGCCAGCAGTTTATTCAGCGGGGGGGCAGTAGATACGCAGTATTTT. Translating it yields CASSLFSGGAVDTQYF. The V gene is TRBV27, the J gene TRBJ2-3; 10 nucleotides agree with TRBD2. The trim removed 1 base at V and 5 bases at J, leaving 6 bases unmatched. Germline lookup yields CDR1 MNHEY and CDR2 SMNVEV (reference sequence). This CDR3 region has 16 residues.

This clone has only one observation. This chain links TRBV18 with TRBJ1-6; 7 bases agree with TRBD1. Germline V CDR1 and CDR2: KGHSH, LQKENI. The CDR3 is 15 amino acids. V was clipped by 7 bases and J by 7 bases; unmatched bases: 10. CDR3 amino acids: CASFGKDRVNSPLHF. CDR3 DNA sequence: TGTGCCAGCTTTGGCAAAGACAGGGTAAATTCACCCCTCCACTTT.

V and J are TRBV5-5 and TRBJ2-2, with 9 bases lining up with TRBD1. The CDR3 consists of 15 residues. Germline loops: CDR1 SGHKS, CDR2 YYEKEE (reference sequence). The J segment lost 7 bases and the V segment lost 4 bases, leaving 8 bases of the junction unmatched. CDR3 DNA: TGTGCCAGCAGCCCACAGGGGGCCGGCCGCGGGGAGCTGTTTTTT. Protein: CASSPQGAGRGELFF.

V and J are TRBV4-3 and TRBJ2-7, with TRBD1 identical over 8 bases. Germline assignment: CDR1 LGHNA and CDR2 YSLEER. The CDR3 has 16 amino acids. V lost 1 base to trimming and J lost 3 bases; unmatched junction nucleotides: 8. The CDR3 DNA is TGCGCCAGCAGCCAAGCGACAGGGGAAGAGCACTACGAGCAGTACTTC. Its translation: CASSQATGEEHYEQYF.

CDR3 sequence: CASSFGIVGTQYF. For the CDR3, the DNA is TGTGCCAGCAGCTTCGGGATTGTGGGGACCCAGTACTTC. The chain employs TRBV5-8 and TRBJ2-5; the D gene is possibly TRBD2 (5 bases). V gave up 2 bases and J gave up 7 bases, with 12 bases separating them. Germline loops: CDR1 SGHTS, CDR2 YDEGEE. This CDR3 contains 13 residues.

The chain carries TRBV4-3 and TRBJ2-3, with 12 bases lining up with TRBD2. The germline V gene encodes CDR1 LGHNA and CDR2 YSLEER. V gave up 2 bases and J gave up 7 bases; unmatched junction bases: 4. The CDR3 totals 15 residues. CDR3 region: CASSQPSGGVNTQYF. In nucleotides, the CDR3 is TGCGCCAGCAGCCAACCTAGCGGGGGGGTGAATACGCAGTATTTT.

The rearrangement uses TRBV28 and TRBJ1-4; D not resolved. V was pared by 5 bases and J by 8 bases, with 15 bases between. This CDR3 is built from 14 residues. The germline V gene has CDR1 MDHEN and CDR2 SYDVKM. The CDR3 sequence is CASSPVGVGEKLFF. CDR3 DNA: TGTGCCAGCAGTCCTGTCGGGGTGGGAGAAAAACTGTTTTTT. The full variable domain, its missing parts supplied by reference TRBV28 and TRBJ1-4, is DVKVTQSSRYLVKRTGEKVFLECVQDMDHENMFWYRQDPGLGLRLIYFSYDVKMKEKGDIPEGYSVSREKKERFSLILESASTNQTSMYLCASSPVGVGEKLFFGSGTQLSVL.

The rearrangement uses TRBV5-1 and TRBJ2-7, with 9 bases fitting TRBD1. V gave up 4 bases and J gave up 2 bases; unmatched junction bases: 7. The CDR3 totals 15 residues. Looked up from germline, CDR1 is SGHRS and CDR2 is YFSETQ. CDR3 sequence: CASSLGTGLTYEQYF. Written as DNA, the CDR3 is TGCGCCAGCAGCCTGGGGACAGGGCTAACCTACGAGCAGTACTTC.

V and J are TRBV19 and TRBJ1-4; D gene ambiguous. Per germline, CDR1 LNHDA and CDR2 SQIVND (reference sequence). The CDR3 consists of 14 residues. The ends were cut back, 3 bases at V and 7 bases at J, with 12 bases in the middle. CDR3: CASSIPGKSEKLFF. The CDR3 bases are TGTGCCAGTAGTATTCCGGGGAAGAGTGAAAAACTGTTTTTT.

This clone was found once. As DNA, the CDR3 is TGTGCCAGCAAGGGAAATCAGCCCCAGCATTTT. Residues: CASKGNQPQHF. The rearrangement uses TRBV6-6 and TRBJ1-5; D gene unclear. This CDR3 spans 11 amino acids. V was shortened by 7 bases and J by 4 bases, with 5 bases between the two germline ends. Per germline, CDR1 MNHNY and CDR2 SVGAGI (reference sequence).

The chain uses TRBV28 and TRBJ1-2, with unresolved D. Germline V gene data show CDR1 as MDHEN and CDR2 as SYDVKM. CDR3 length: 11 amino acids. The germline V and J ends were trimmed by 5 bases and 8 bases, with 9 bases remaining between them. The CDR3 coding sequence is TGTGCCAGCAGTACCGAGGAGGGCTACACCTTC. Translated: CASSTEEGYTF.

Only one count was recorded for this clone. The J gene is TRBJ1-3, the V gene TRBV18, with 9 bases identical to TRBD1. V shed 6 bases and J 4 bases; nucleotides not matched to a gene: 7. Germline CDR1 KGHSH, CDR2 LQKENI. This CDR3 contains 15 residues. CDR3 in amino acids: CASSGTGSAGNTIYF. The CDR3 DNA follows: TGTGCCAGCTCCGGGACAGGGTCGGCCGGAAACACCATATATTTT. Full variable domain (outside the CDR3, taken from reference TRBV18 and TRBJ1-3): NAGVMQNPRHLVRRRGQEARLRCSPMKGHSHVYWYRQLPEEGLKFMVYLQKENIIDESGMPKERFSAEFPKEGPSILRIQQVVRGDSAAYFCASSGTGSAGNTIYFGEGSWLTVV.

The J gene is TRBJ1-5, the V gene TRBV6-5; D not certain. V was shortened by 5 bases and J by 5 bases, with 16 bases between the two germline ends. There are 15 residues in the CDR3. Germline V gene lookup returns CDR1 MNHEY and CDR2 SVGAGI. The DNA of the CDR3 is TGTGCCAGCAGTCGCTTGGAAGATGGATATCAGCCCCAGCATTTT. Its protein product is CASSRLEDGYQPQHF.

The chain is built from TRBV9 and TRBJ2-7; D unclear. V was pared by 0 bases and J by 2 bases, with 9 bases between. The CDR3 spans 14 residues. Germline CDR1 SGDLS, CDR2 YYNGEE. CDR3 coding DNA: TGTGCCAGCAGCGTAGACGTCCGACCCTACGAGCAGTACTTC. It yields the protein CASSVDVRPYEQYF.

The V call is TRBV30, the J call TRBJ2-7; D gene unclear. The CDR3 has 11 amino acids. Trimming took 1 base from V and 3 from J, leaving 4 bases between them. The V gene's germline CDR1 is GTSNPN and CDR2 SVGIG (reference sequence). This CDR3 is CAWSAHYEQYF. In nucleotides, the CDR3 is TGTGCCTGGAGTGCCCACTACGAGCAGTACTTC.

The gene calls are TRBV19 and TRBJ2-3, with no clear D. Germline CDR1 and CDR2: LNHDA and SQIVND (reference sequence). The CDR3 consists of 15 residues. Trimming took 4 bases from V and 2 from J, leaving 13 bases between them. The CDR3 DNA reads as TGTGCCAGTAGTACCCTACAGAGAACCACAGATACGCAGTATTTT. It specifies CASSTLQRTTDTQYF.